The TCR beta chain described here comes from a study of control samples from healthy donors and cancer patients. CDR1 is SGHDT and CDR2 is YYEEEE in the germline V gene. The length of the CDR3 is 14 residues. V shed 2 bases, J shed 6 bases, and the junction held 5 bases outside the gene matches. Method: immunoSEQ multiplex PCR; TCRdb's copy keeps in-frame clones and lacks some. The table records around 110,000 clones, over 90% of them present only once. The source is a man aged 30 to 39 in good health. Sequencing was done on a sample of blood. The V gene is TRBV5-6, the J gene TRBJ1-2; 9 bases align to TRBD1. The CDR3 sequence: CASSFGTGPNGYTF. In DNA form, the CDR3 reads TGTGCCAGCAGCTTCGGGACAGGGCCCAATGGCTACACCTTC.